This TCR beta chain came from a study of blood T cell repertoires in COVID-19. This CDR3 is built from 16 residues. V lost 4 bases and J 2 bases, leaving 16 bases between the germline ends. CDR1 is SGHRS, CDR2 YFSETQ, per germline. TCRdb's table, derived via immunoSEQ multiplex PCR, lists solely in-frame clones and lacks some. The table has about 160,000 clones, about 80% seen once; the top ten hold 7% to 9%. Specimen: peripheral blood. The clonotype originates from a man in his sixties with acute or convalescent COVID-19. V is TRBV5-1 and J is TRBJ2-1, with a possible D match to TRBD2 (5 bases). DNA of the CDR3: TGCGCCAGCAGCGGCACGACTGCGGGTCCCTACAATGAGCAGTTCTTC. Residues: CASSGTTAGPYNEQFF.